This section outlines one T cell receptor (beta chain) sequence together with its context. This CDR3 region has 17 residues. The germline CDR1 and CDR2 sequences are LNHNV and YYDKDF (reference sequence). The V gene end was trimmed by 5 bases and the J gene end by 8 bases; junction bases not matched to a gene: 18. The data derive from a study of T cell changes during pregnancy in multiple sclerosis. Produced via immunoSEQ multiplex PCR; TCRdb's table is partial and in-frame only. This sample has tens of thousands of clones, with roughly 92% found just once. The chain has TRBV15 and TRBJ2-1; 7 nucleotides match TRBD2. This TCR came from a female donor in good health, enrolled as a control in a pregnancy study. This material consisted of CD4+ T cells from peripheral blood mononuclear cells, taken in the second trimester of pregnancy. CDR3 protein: CATSDPIRTRGFHEQFF. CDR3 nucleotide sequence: TGTGCCACCAGCGACCCAATCCGGACTAGGGGATTCCATGAGCAGTTCTTC.